This TCR beta chain was sequenced during a study of T cell responses to AZD1222 COVID-19 vaccine. General study points: Donors were mostly white British, more females; clonal diversity possibly underestimated.

Comment on this clone: Its cognate antigen is unknown.

The CDR3 spans 15 residues. Germline V gene sequence: CDR1 SGHTA, CDR2 FQGTGA. V was clipped by 5 bases and J by 9 bases, with 20 bases between them. Clones were sequenced by immunoSEQ multiplex PCR, and TCRdb holds only the in-frame ones, with some missing. The sample yields some 120,000 clones, 85% to 90% seen once. The source material was peripheral blood, sampled on day 0 of AZD1222 vaccination. The sequence derives from an adult in good health. The chain couples TRBV7-3 to TRBJ2-1, with D tentatively TRBD2 (6 bases). The CDR3 protein is CASSQAGGVWGEQFF. Written as DNA, the CDR3 is TGTGCCAGCAGCCAGGCCGGCGGGGTATGGGGTGAGCAGTTCTTC.